A selection of T cell receptor beta chains follows, all from one sample in a study of Graves' ophthalmopathy and Graves' hyperthyroidism. TCRdb re-called the multiplex PCR reads through MiXCR, storing one row per CDR3 protein. The data show 350,000 to 400,000 distinct CDR3 sequences, 15% to 20% seen once. Sequencing input: peripheral blood. All receptors derive from a woman aged 18 to 35 with Graves' ophthalmopathy. Both conserved end residues are part of each CDR3. The D gene is left open where the match is weak. For some rows the clone size is stated as once, few or many, or as a class when expanded; others skip it.

CDR3: CASSQAGTGESPLHF
DNA: TGCGCCAGCAGCCAAGCCGGGACAGGGGAATCACCCCTCCACTTT
J: TRBJ1-6
D: TRBD1
size: many
V: TRBV4-3
length: 15

CDR3: CASSQVMLETQYF
DNA: TGTGCCAGCAGCCAAGTAATGTTAGAGACCCAGTACTTC
J: TRBJ2-5
D: .
size: .
V: TRBV3-1
length: 13

CDR3: CASSFLGLGQGFGSNQPQHF
DNA: TGTGCCAGCAGTTTTTTGGGATTGGGACAGGGGTTTGGTAGCAATCAGCCCCAGCATTTT
J: TRBJ1-5
D: TRBD1
size: many
V: TRBV27
length: 20

CDR3: CASSLASPGTGGWDTEAFF
DNA: TGTGCCAGCAGCTTAGCCTCACCCGGGACAGGGGGCTGGGACACTGAAGCTTTCTTT
J: TRBJ1-1
D: TRBD1
size: .
V: TRBV7-6
length: 19

CDR3: CASSLRSWTVDNSPLHF
DNA: TGTGCCAGCAGCTTACGATCCTGGACAGTTGATAATTCACCCCTCCACTTT
J: TRBJ1-6
D: .
size: few
V: TRBV7-2
length: 17

CDR3: CASVTGGGRTGELFF
DNA: TGTGCCAGTGTTACCGGAGGGGGCAGGACCGGGGAGCTGTTTTTT
J: TRBJ2-2
D: .
size: many
V: TRBV11-2
length: 15

CDR3: CASSFRPTGGASEAFF
DNA: TGTGCCAGCAGCTTCCGCCCAACAGGGGGCGCTTCTGAAGCTTTCTTT
J: TRBJ1-1
D: TRBD1
size: few
V: TRBV11-2
length: 16

CDR3: CSVEPRQGSTIYTEAFF
DNA: TGCAGCGTTGAACCACGTCAGGGCTCGACGATTTACACTGAAGCTTTCTTT
J: TRBJ1-1
D: .
size: many
V: TRBV29-1
length: 17

CDR3: CASSYSEHPEEEQYF
DNA: TGTGCCAGCAGTTACTCGGAGCACCCAGAGGAGGAGCAGTACTTC
J: TRBJ2-7
D: .
size: many
V: TRBV6-2/TRBV6-3
length: 15

CDR3: CASIGQDSPLHF
DNA: TGTGCCAGCATAGGGCAGGATTCACCCCTCCACTTT
J: TRBJ1-6
D: .
size: many
V: TRBV2
length: 12

CDR3: CSARDPGSNQPQHF
DNA: TGCAGTGCTAGAGACCCAGGGAGCAATCAGCCCCAGCATTTT
J: TRBJ1-5
D: .
size: many
V: TRBV20-1
length: 14

CDR3: CASTGQRATEAFF
DNA: TGTGCCAGTACGGGACAAAGGGCCACTGAAGCTTTCTTT
J: TRBJ1-1
D: .
size: many
V: TRBV19
length: 13

CDR3: CASSYRPLGAEAFF
DNA: TGTGCCAGCAGTTACCGACCCCTTGGGGCTGAAGCTTTCTTT
J: TRBJ1-1
D: .
size: many
V: TRBV6-2/TRBV6-3
length: 14

CDR3: CASSHTQGQIFLEAFF
DNA: TGTGCCAGCAGCCACACCCAGGGACAAATCTTTCTTGAAGCTTTCTTT
J: TRBJ1-1
D: .
size: many
V: TRBV4-2
length: 16

CDR3: CASRRDSFNSPLHF
DNA: TGTGCCAGCAGGAGGGACAGTTTTAATTCACCCCTCCACTTT
J: TRBJ1-6
D: TRBD1
size: .
V: TRBV12-3/TRBV12-4
length: 14

CDR3: CASSSSGQGNQPQHF
DNA: TGTGCCAGCAGTTCGTCAGGACAGGGCAATCAGCCCCAGCATTTT
J: TRBJ1-5
D: TRBD1
size: .
V: TRBV6-5
length: 15

CDR3: CASSMGYEQYF
DNA: TGTGCCAGTAGTATGGGATACGAGCAGTACTTC
J: TRBJ2-7
D: .
size: .
V: TRBV19
length: 11

CDR3: CASTLHRASGNTIYF
DNA: TGTGCCAGCACACTCCACAGAGCCTCTGGAAACACCATATATTTT
J: TRBJ1-3
D: .
size: many
V: TRBV13
length: 15

CDR3: CAISEPGGGISPLHF
DNA: TGTGCCATCAGTGAACCGGGTGGGGGCATTTCACCCCTCCACTTT
J: TRBJ1-6
D: .
size: .
V: TRBV10-3
length: 15

CDR3: CASSLVFDRGKEGNQPQHF
DNA: TGTGCCAGCAGTTTAGTCTTTGACAGGGGGAAGGAGGGCAATCAGCCCCAGCATTTT
J: TRBJ1-5
D: TRBD1
size: many
V: TRBV28
length: 19

CDR3: CASSRKGETQYF
DNA: TGTGCCAGCAGCCGGAAGGGAGAGACCCAGTACTTC
J: TRBJ2-5
D: .
size: once
V: TRBV7-2
length: 12

CDR3: CASSPGRGETQYF
DNA: TGTGCCAGCAGTCCCGGCAGGGGGGAGACCCAGTACTTC
J: TRBJ2-5
D: TRBD1
size: many
V: TRBV7-2
length: 13

CDR3: CATRGQVPRAFF
DNA: TGTGCCACCAGGGGACAGGTGCCCCGGGCTTTCTTT
J: TRBJ1-1
D: TRBD1
size: many
V: TRBV24-1
length: 12

CDR3: CASSNQGNEQYF
DNA: TGTGCCAGCTCCAATCAGGGGAACGAGCAGTACTTC
J: TRBJ2-7
D: .
size: many
V: TRBV6-1
length: 12

CDR3: CASSPPGQGLVTQYF
DNA: TGTGCCAGCAGCCCCCCGGGACAGGGTTTGGTTACGCAGTATTTT
J: TRBJ2-3
D: TRBD1
size: many
V: TRBV12-3/TRBV12-4
length: 15

CDR3: CASLEKSGRALETQYF
DNA: TGTGCCAGCTTAGAAAAGAGCGGGAGGGCCTTGGAGACCCAGTACTTC
J: TRBJ2-5
D: TRBD2
size: .
V: TRBV7-2
length: 16

CDR3: CASHMGTRKLAKNIQYF
DNA: TGTGCCAGCCATATGGGGACTCGAAAGCTAGCCAAAAACATTCAGTACTTC
J: TRBJ2-4
D: .
size: many
V: TRBV27
length: 17

CDR3: CASSPRDGYTEAFF
DNA: TGTGCCAGCAGTCCAAGGGACGGCTACACTGAAGCTTTCTTT
J: TRBJ1-1
D: .
size: many
V: TRBV27
length: 14

CDR3: CASSLVGGGSQPQHF
DNA: TGTGCCAGCAGTTTAGTGGGTGGGGGAAGTCAGCCCCAGCATTTT
J: TRBJ1-5
D: .
size: many
V: TRBV28
length: 15

CDR3: CASSSADRVVTEAFF
DNA: TGTGCCAGCAGTTCCGCGGACAGGGTGGTCACTGAAGCTTTCTTT
J: TRBJ1-1
D: TRBD1
size: many
V: TRBV6-5
length: 15

CDR3: CASSARLVFHEQYF
DNA: TGTGCCAGCAGCGCCAGACTAGTGTTCCACGAGCAGTACTTC
J: TRBJ2-7
D: .
size: many
V: TRBV5-5
length: 14

CDR3: CASSFPRGLQAGDYEQYF
DNA: TGTGCCAGCAGTTTCCCCCGGGGGCTCCAAGCGGGGGACTACGAGCAGTACTTC
J: TRBJ2-7
D: TRBD2
size: .
V: TRBV28
length: 18

CDR3: CASSYSGTHNQPQHF
DNA: TGTGCCAGCAGTTACTCGGGGACCCACAATCAGCCCCAGCATTTT
J: TRBJ1-5
D: .
size: many
V: TRBV28
length: 15

CDR3: CASSYYQETQYF
DNA: TGTGCCAGCAGCTACTACCAAGAGACCCAGTACTTC
J: TRBJ2-5
D: .
size: many
V: TRBV7-2
length: 12

CDR3: CASRGVVQGRVEQYF
DNA: TGCGCCAGCAGGGGTGTTGTGCAGGGGCGGGTCGAGCAGTACTTC
J: TRBJ2-7
D: .
size: many
V: TRBV5-1
length: 15

CDR3: CAIRGDYNSPLHF
DNA: TGTGCCATCCGGGGGGACTATAATTCACCCCTCCACTTT
J: TRBJ1-6
D: .
size: many
V: TRBV10-3
length: 13

CDR3: CASSEISQPQHF
DNA: TGTGCCAGCAGTGAAATCAGCCAGCCCCAGCATTTT
J: TRBJ1-5
D: .
size: .
V: TRBV6-1
length: 12

CDR3: CASSFGTQNYGYTF
DNA: TGTGCCAGCAGTTTCGGGACGCAGAACTATGGCTACACCTTC
J: TRBJ1-2
D: .
size: many
V: TRBV28
length: 14

CDR3: CASSPISGRGSGANVLTF
DNA: TGTGCCAGTAGTCCAATCTCGGGGAGGGGCTCTGGGGCCAACGTCCTGACTTTC
J: TRBJ2-6
D: TRBD2
size: many
V: TRBV19
length: 18

CDR3: CASSYNRLTEAFF
DNA: TGTGCCAGCAGCTATAACAGGCTAACTGAAGCTTTCTTT
J: TRBJ1-1
D: .
size: .
V: TRBV6-2/TRBV6-3
length: 13

CDR3: CAISESSTDETQYF
DNA: TGTGCCATCAGTGAGTCGTCGACAGACGAGACCCAGTACTTC
J: TRBJ2-5
D: .
size: once
V: TRBV10-3
length: 14

CDR3: CASSGHIAKNIQYF
DNA: TGTGCCAGCAGCGGACACATAGCCAAAAACATTCAGTACTTC
J: TRBJ2-4
D: .
size: many
V: TRBV28
length: 14

CDR3: CASRPDRPGANVLTF
DNA: TGTGCCAGCAGACCAGACAGACCCGGGGCCAACGTCCTGACTTTC
J: TRBJ2-6
D: .
size: many
V: TRBV25-1
length: 15

CDR3: CASSILAETDTQYF
DNA: TGTGCCAGTAGTATACTCGCGGAGACAGATACGCAGTATTTT
J: TRBJ2-3
D: .
size: many
V: TRBV19
length: 14

CDR3: CASSLLSSPLHF
DNA: TGTGCCAGCAGTTTACTTAGTTCACCCCTCCACTTT
J: TRBJ1-6
D: .
size: many
V: TRBV27
length: 12

CDR3: CASNYWITGELFF
DNA: TGTGCCAGCAACTACTGGATCACCGGGGAGCTGTTTTTT
J: TRBJ2-2
D: .
size: few
V: TRBV11-2
length: 13

CDR3: CASSYPGQHYGYTF
DNA: TGTGCCAGCAGCTATCCCGGACAGCACTATGGCTACACCTTC
J: TRBJ1-2
D: .
size: many
V: TRBV12-3/TRBV12-4
length: 14

CDR3: CATSDFSGYGYTF
DNA: TGTGCCACCAGTGATTTCAGCGGGTACGGCTACACCTTC
J: TRBJ1-2
D: .
size: .
V: TRBV24-1
length: 13

CDR3: CASSPSGTGENIQYF
DNA: TGTGCCAGCAGCCCCTCCGGGACAGGGGAAAACATTCAGTACTTC
J: TRBJ2-4
D: TRBD1
size: many
V: TRBV28
length: 15